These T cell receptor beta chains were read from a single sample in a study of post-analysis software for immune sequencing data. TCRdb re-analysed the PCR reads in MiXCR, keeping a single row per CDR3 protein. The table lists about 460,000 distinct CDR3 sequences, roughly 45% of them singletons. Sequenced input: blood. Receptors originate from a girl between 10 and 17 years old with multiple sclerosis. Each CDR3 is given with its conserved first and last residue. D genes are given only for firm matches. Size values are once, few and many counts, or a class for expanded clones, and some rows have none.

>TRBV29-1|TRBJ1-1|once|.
TGCAGCGTTGTGCCCCGCTTATCGTACACTGAAGCTTTCTTT
CSVVPRLSYTEAFF
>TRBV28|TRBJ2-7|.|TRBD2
TGTGCCAGCAGTCTCTGGGCTAGCGGGAGCTACGAGCAGTACTTC
CASSLWASGSYEQYF
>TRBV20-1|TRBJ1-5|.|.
TGCAGTGCGGCCGGGACTTTGGACCAGCCCCAGCATTTT
CSAAGTLDQPQHF
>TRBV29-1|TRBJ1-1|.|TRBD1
TGCAGCGTACACACAGGGGGGAACACTGAAGCTTTCTTT
CSVHTGGNTEAFF
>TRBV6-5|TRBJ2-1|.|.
TGTGCCAGCAGAGCCTCGTTCGGCCACAATGAGCAGTTCTTC
CASRASFGHNEQFF
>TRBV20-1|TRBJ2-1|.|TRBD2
TGCAGTGCTAGAGGACAAGACGGAGCGGGAGTATATGAGCAGTTCTTC
CSARGQDGAGVYEQFF
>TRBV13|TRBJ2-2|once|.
TGTGCCAGCAGCTTAGGAATTGGGGAGCTGTTTTTT
CASSLGIGELFF
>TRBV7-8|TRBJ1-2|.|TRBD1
TGTGCCAGCAGCTGGGAAAATGATCGGGCGACAGGGCAGGGGGAAGGTCTTCCTAATGGCTACACCTTC
CASSWENDRATGQGEGLPNGYTF
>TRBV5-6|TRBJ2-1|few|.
TGTGCCAGCAGCCCGGGACGGCCCCATGAGCAGTTCTTC
CASSPGRPHEQFF
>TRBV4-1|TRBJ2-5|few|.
TGCGCCAGCAGCCACCTCGTCCGGGCAGCGCAAGAGACCCAGTACTTC
CASSHLVRAAQETQYF
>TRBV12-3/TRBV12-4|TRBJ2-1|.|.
TGTGCCAGCAGTTTATGGCAGGGCAATGAGCAGTTCTTC
CASSLWQGNEQFF
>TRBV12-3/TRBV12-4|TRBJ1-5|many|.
TGTGCCAGCAGTCGGAAGACAAATAGCAATCAGCCCCAGCATTTT
CASSRKTNSNQPQHF
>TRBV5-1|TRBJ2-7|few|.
TGCGCCAGCAGCCCCGGGACTCAACTCTACGAGCAGTACTTC
CASSPGTQLYEQYF
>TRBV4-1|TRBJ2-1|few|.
TGCGCCAGCAGCCAAAGTACAACCTCCTACAATGAGCAGTTCTTC
CASSQSTTSYNEQFF
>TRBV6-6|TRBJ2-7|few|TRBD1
TGTGCCAGCAGTTACTCTCGGGACAGTCCCTACGAGCAGTACTTC
CASSYSRDSPYEQYF
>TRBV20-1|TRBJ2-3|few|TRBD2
TGCAGTGCTAGTAAACTAGCGGGAGGGGCAGATACGCAGTATTTT
CSASKLAGGADTQYF